This paragraph reports one T cell receptor (beta chain). The antigen this receptor binds is unknown. The record has no base qualities; no much larger clone is one base away. Naive T cells were defined as viable CD3+CD4+ or CD3+CD8+ cells that were CCR7+CD45RA+CD45RO-CD95-CD27+CD28+. Related bone marrow donors provided peripheral blood samples on the day of marrow donation. Peripheral blood and bone marrow mononuclear cells were isolated by Ficoll-Hypaque density centrifugation and were cryopreserved. FACS on a FACSAria II was used to sort CD4+ and CD8+ T cells, including the naive and memory subsets. This sample is drawn from a study of T cells after posttransplantation cyclophosphamide (dated by TCRdb to the mid-2010s). For the wider study: T cell repertoire reconstitution was tracked by TRB sequencing after myeloablative bone marrow transplantation in which posttransplantation cyclophosphamide was used as GVHD prophylaxis. Up to 3 additional blood samples from 2 to 5.2 years after transplant were also TRB-sequenced in 3 patients, as was pretransplant blood from 4 patients. Public TRB sequences were checked against a database of over 3,600 sequences associated with responses to pathogens, tumor antigens, self-antigens and alloantigens. Samples from 30 to 35 PTCy-treated patients, along with samples from some 17 of their related bone marrow donors, underwent antigen receptor sequencing. Because TRA and TRB clonality correlated tightly in about 9 samples, the subsequent TCR analyses were limited to TRB only. TRB sequencing was performed on blood from all 35 or so PTCy patients with 1-year posttransplant specimens.

TRB sequencing was run on genomic DNA with either the immunoSEQ assay at survey resolution or the hsTCRB kit. The published analysis was carried out like this. The immunoSEQ software was used for initial read processing, and the LymphoSeq R package was used for repertoire analyses. Clonality was computed as 1 minus normalized Shannon entropy; Gini coefficient was also calculated for each TRB dataset. To infer phenotypes in unsorted samples, TRB sequences from sorted subsets of the recipient or donor were mapped onto the unsorted samples of the same recipient. Here the immuneACCESS table is served through TCRdb, limited to in-frame sequences with V and J called. Missing clones are a known gap in these copies; in checked studies unresolved V genes cover under half, and the rest lacks a known reason. For V, J and clone size, that table is used; D and trimming come from the DNA. Across this sample there are more than 30,000 clones, with 75% to 95% seen only once. The ten biggest clones cover less than 0.25% of the sample.

Study-level results and caveats: At 1-2 months, donor-recipient similarity was low but rose over the first year, and the later blood repertoires were often dominated by donor CD8+ memory clones. The TRB repertoires of T cells infiltrating skin or GI tract showed only limited overlap with the TRB repertoires of T cells in blood. Across the approximately 47 patients, TRB clonality was highly associated with recipient CMV seropositivity and CMV reactivation, and diversity with PTCy was similar to that in the CNI/methotrexate controls.

According to the germline V gene, CDR1 reads SGDLS and CDR2 reads YYNGEE. The V end loses 0 bases and the J end loses 6 bases, and a stretch of 10 bases separates them. Measured from the cysteine to the phenylalanine, the CDR3 is 13 residues long. Only the CDR3 portion is preserved as DNA: 39 bases, with reading frame beginning at the first base. This TCR came from a woman between 55 and 75 years old in good health, CMV-negative, and a related stem cell transplant donor. This sequence uses TRBV9 and TRBJ2-7; a tentative D match to TRBD2 spans 5 bases. The sequenced sample consisted of naive CD4+ T cells sorted from PBMCs. The nucleotide sequence reads as follows: TGTGCCAGCAGCGTAGGAGGGATCGGCGAGCAGTACTTC. It codes for CASSVGGIGEQYF.